The 20 T cell receptor beta chains listed next were all sequenced from one sample in a study of cytomegalovirus exposure and HLA in healthy donors. The study ran its PCR with 60 Vbeta and 13 Jbeta primers. Sequencing was performed with immunoSEQ multiplex PCR; in TCRdb, only in-frame clones are kept and a portion is missing. The profile shows about 210,000 clones, 82% of them singletons. Sequencing was done on a sample of PBMCs. These receptors all stem from a man aged 35 to 55 in good health and CMV-seropositive.

V usage is TRBV6-4 and J usage is TRBJ2-7; 8 bases fit TRBD1. In germline, CDR1 is MRHNA, CDR2 SNTAGT. V gave up 6 bases and J gave up 6 bases; unmatched junction bases: 7. The CDR3 is made up of 13 amino acids. The CDR3 is CASRDRGSGEQYV. In nucleotides, the CDR3 is TGTGCCAGCAGAGACAGGGGCTCGGGCGAGCAGTACGTC.

The rearrangement links TRBV27 to TRBJ2-1, with 8 bases that match TRBD2. CDR3 length equals 20 residues. V lost 6 bases, J lost 2 bases, and 21 bases stayed unmatched. Germline CDR1 MNHEY, CDR2 SMNVEV (reference sequence). In DNA form, the CDR3 reads TGTGCCAGCAGCTTACTTAGCGGGGCCCTTAGAAGGGAGCCCTACAATGAGCAGTTCTTC. Translation: CASSLLSGALRREPYNEQFF.

This clone was counted between two and nine times. The rearrangement links TRBV11-2 to TRBJ2-1, with 7 bases that match TRBD1. CDR1 and CDR2 from the germline V gene are SGHAT and FQNNGV. Trimming took 3 bases from V and 7 from J; bases not matched to a gene: 12. The CDR3 runs 16 residues. The CDR3 nucleotides read TGTGCCAGCAGCTTGCGACAGGGAATAGATATTAATGAGCAGTTCTTC. This translates into CASSLRQGIDINEQFF.

J is TRBJ2-5 and V is TRBV9; 10 nucleotides agree with TRBD1. Germline lookup yields CDR1 SGDLS and CDR2 YYNGEE. The CDR3 length is 14 residues. J lost 4 bases, V lost 3 bases, and 3 bases had no gene match. The CDR3 nucleotides read TGTGCCAGCAGCGCGACAGGGGGCATAGAGACCCAGTACTTC. Protein product: CASSATGGIETQYF.

The CDR3 loop is CASEDRANEAFF. As DNA, the CDR3 is TGTGCCAGCGAGGACAGGGCGAATGAAGCTTTCTTT. The chain has TRBV7-9 and TRBJ1-1; 8 bases map to TRBD1. Germline assignment: CDR1 SEHNR and CDR2 FQNEAQ (reference sequence). The length of the CDR3 is 12 residues. The junction had 6 bases not matched to a gene; V was cut back by 8 bases and J by 7 bases.

The chain links TRBV5-6 to TRBJ2-5; the match to TRBD2 covers 8 bases. This CDR3 has 18 amino acids. The germline V gene has CDR1 SGHDT and CDR2 YYEEEE. J was trimmed by 6 bases and V by 2 bases; bases with no gene match: 18. The CDR3, as DNA: TGTGCCAGCAGCTTTCGGGGGGGTAGCGGGACCCTCCAGAAGACCCAGTACTTC. Amino acids: CASSFRGGSGTLQKTQYF.

The genes are TRBV7-6 and TRBJ2-7, with TRBD2 matching 12 bases. Germline loops: CDR1 SGHVS, CDR2 FNYEAQ. CDR3 length: 15 residues. Trimming removed 3 bases from V and 3 bases from J; junction bases left unmatched: 3. CDR3 amino acids: CASSFGGLAGYEQYF. CDR3 DNA: TGTGCCAGCAGCTTTGGGGGACTAGCGGGCTACGAGCAGTACTTC.

As concerns this clone: Germline and junction disagree at one end, which may indicate a read error. This chain links TRBV7-7 with TRBJ1-1; D not certain. CDR3 length: 13 amino acids. The germline CDR1 and CDR2 sequences are SSHAT and FNYEAQ (reference sequence). The CDR3 sequence: CASSQQENTEAFF. The CDR3, as DNA: TGTGCTAGCAGCCAACAAGAGAACACTGAAGCTTTCTTT.

The DNA of the CDR3 is TGTGCCAGCAGCGGCTATAGCAATAGCTCCTACAATGAGCAGTTCTTC. It encodes CASSGYSNSSYNEQFF. The rearrangement links TRBV5-4 to TRBJ2-1; unclear D gene. The CDR3 length is 16 residues. V was trimmed by 4 bases and J by 0 bases, leaving 14 bases between them. Germline assignment: CDR1 SGHNT and CDR2 YYREEE (reference sequence).

This clone was recorded a few times. In DNA, the CDR3 is TGTGCCAGCAGCTTAGGAGGCCTTCGGGTGGAGACCCAGTACTTC. Translated: CASSLGGLRVETQYF. V gene TRBV7-6 combines with J gene TRBJ2-5; D gene uncertain. The CDR3 runs to 15 residues. The germline V gene encodes CDR1 SGHVS and CDR2 FNYEAQ. V was pared by 1 base and J by 5 bases, with 14 bases between.

The chain is built from TRBV6-6 and TRBJ2-7; 10 bases align to TRBD1. The CDR3 contains 14 residues. Trimming took 0 bases from V and 4 from J; bases not matched to a gene: 0. Germline values: CDR1 MNHNY, CDR2 SVGAGI (reference sequence). As DNA, the CDR3 is TGTGCCAGCAGTTACTCGGGACAGGGGTACGAGCAGTACGTC. It specifies CASSYSGQGYEQYV.

The CDR3 bases are TGCGCCAGCAGCCGTCCCGACAGGGCCCACGAGCAGTACGTC. Translation gives CASSRPDRAHEQYV. The chain links TRBV4-1 to TRBJ2-7; 7 bases match TRBD1. After removal of 4 bases from V and 5 bases from J, the junction contained 8 bases not matched to a gene. Per germline, CDR1 MGHRA and CDR2 YSYEKL. The CDR3 is 14 residues long.

The V and J genes are TRBV11-2 and TRBJ2-3, with D possibly being TRBD1 (6 bases). Trimming stripped 5 bases from V and 5 bases from J, with 14 bases between. CDR3 length: 14 amino acids. Germline V gives CDR1 SGHAT, CDR2 FQNNGV. CDR3 protein: CASSNGQHGDTQYF. In DNA form, the CDR3 reads TGTGCCAGCAGCAACGGACAGCATGGAGATACGCAGTATTTT.

This rearrangement joins TRBV7-9 to TRBJ2-3; a possible D gene is TRBD2 (5 bases). The V and J ends lost 4 bases and 5 bases respectively, with 7 bases between them. This CDR3 comprises 12 residues. Germline values: CDR1 SEHNR, CDR2 FQNEAQ (reference sequence). The CDR3 DNA follows: TGTGCCAGCAGCTACGGGGTAGATACGCAGTATTTT. This translates into CASSYGVDTQYF.

The V and J genes are TRBV27 and TRBJ2-7; 12 bases match TRBD2. This CDR3 is built from 16 residues. J was trimmed by 5 bases and V by 4 bases; bases with no gene match: 9. Germline V gives CDR1 MNHEY, CDR2 SMNVEV (reference sequence). For the CDR3, the DNA is TGTGCCAGCAGTTCACCGACTAGCGGGAGACCCGACGAGCAGTACTTC. Encoded protein: CASSSPTSGRPDEQYF.

The V gene is TRBV9, the J gene TRBJ2-7; D is possibly TRBD2 (7 bases). The CDR3 consists of 15 residues. Germline loops: CDR1 SGDLS, CDR2 YYNGEE. V was pared by 3 bases and J by 4 bases, with 17 bases between. CDR3 DNA: TGTGCCAGCAGCGAGGGGGAGGGGGTATTGTACGAGCAGTACTTC. It encodes CASSEGEGVLYEQYF.

The CDR3 sequence: CASKGQGARTEAFF. CDR3 coding DNA: TGTGCCAGCAAGGGACAGGGGGCGAGGACTGAAGCTTTCTTT. This chain links TRBV14 with TRBJ1-1, with 12 bases fitting TRBD1. The CDR3 sequence is 14 residues long. Looked up from germline, CDR1 is SGHDN and CDR2 is FVKESK. V trimming: 7 bases; J trimming: 5 bases; junction bases outside the gene matches: 5.

This clone has more than one count but fewer than ten. The chain recombines TRBV30 with TRBJ1-2; a possible D gene is TRBD1 (5 bases). Germline V gene data show CDR1 as GTSNPN and CDR2 as SVGIG (reference sequence). The CDR3 loop spans 13 amino acids. Trimming removed 0 bases from V and 8 bases from J, with 13 bases in between. The CDR3 protein is CAWSVRGGLGYTF. The CDR3 nucleotides are TGTGCCTGGAGTGTACGCGGGGGATTAGGCTACACCTTC.

The rearrangement uses TRBV11-2 and TRBJ2-7, with 7 bases aligning to TRBD1. The germline CDR1 and CDR2 sequences are SGHAT and FQNNGV. CDR3 length: 15 residues. The J segment lost 7 bases and the V segment lost 0 bases, leaving 9 bases of the junction unmatched. This CDR3 reads CASSLEPGQLREQYF. For the CDR3, the DNA is TGTGCCAGCAGCTTAGAACCGGGACAGTTACGGGAGCAGTACTTC.

The chain uses TRBV7-3 and TRBJ1-1; no clear D. V was clipped by 1 base and J by 4 bases, with 10 bases between them. Germline V lookup: CDR1 SGHTA, CDR2 FQGTGA. CDR3 length: 14 residues. The CDR3 is CASSLSPVPTEAFF. As DNA, the CDR3 is TGTGCCAGCAGCTTAAGCCCAGTACCCACTGAAGCTTTCTTT.